This record looks at one TCR beta chain sequence and its context. The table came from immunoSEQ multiplex PCR; TCRdb's copy has only in-frame clones and leaves some out. This sample has about 290,000 clones, with about 90% found just once. This entry belongs to a study of blood T cell repertoires in COVID-19. What was sequenced was peripheral blood. The sequence came from a woman aged 25-40 years with COVID-19, enrolled during active disease.

In DNA form, the CDR3 reads TGTGCCAGCAGCCAACAGGGGCCGATCACTGAAGCTTTCTTT. It translates to CASSQQGPITEAFF. The chain recombines TRBV7-9 with TRBJ1-1; TRBD1 aligns across 7 bases. The germline V gene has CDR1 SEHNR and CDR2 FQNEAQ (reference sequence). CDR3 length equals 14 residues. V shed 5 bases, J shed 4 bases, and the junction held 7 bases outside the gene matches. Filled out from reference TRBV7-9 and TRBJ1-1, the complete variable domain reads DTGVSQNPRHKITKRGQNVTFRCDPISEHNRLYWYRQTLGQGPEFLTYFQNEAQLEKSRLLSDRFSAERPKGSFSTLEIQRTEQGDSAMYLCASSQQGPITEAFFGQGTRLTVV.